The 20 T cell receptor beta chains given below trace back to one sample, sequenced in a study of blood T cells in healthy people across ages. With a J-beta primer mix and a sample-barcoded 5' primer, a second PCR ran about 7 to 11 cycles. TCRdb reprocessed the 5' RACE reads via MiXCR and lists one record per CDR3 protein. The sample gives over 600,000 distinct CDR3 sequences, roughly 43% of which show up once; about 30% is in the top ten. The specimen was blood. The origin of the receptors is a man at least 80 years old in good health.

The chain uses TRBV12-3 or TRBV12-4 and TRBJ2-7; no definite D call. The V gene lost 0 bases and the J gene lost 7 bases, with 13 bases spanning the gap. The CDR3 sequence is 14 residues long. DNA for the CDR3: TGTGCCAGCAGTTTAGCGCGAGCCCTCAATGAGCAGTACTTC. It specifies CASSLARALNEQYF.

As to this clonotype: At one end the junction does not follow the germline gene, possibly because of a read error. V usage is TRBV6-2 or TRBV6-3 and J usage is TRBJ2-1; TRBD2 is a possible D gene (6 bases). CDR1 MNHEY and CDR2 SVGEGT come from the germline V gene. This CDR3 has 13 residues. Written as DNA, the CDR3 is TGTGCCAGCTGCGGGACTTTAATGATGGAGCGGTTCTTC. As protein: CASCGTLMMERFF.

The chain has TRBV11-2 and TRBJ2-5; 16 nucleotides agree with TRBD2. Germline trimming cut 5 bases from V and 0 bases from J; bases unmatched to any gene: 6. Germline loops: CDR1 SGHAT, CDR2 FQNNGV. The CDR3 spans 18 residues. As DNA, the CDR3 is TGTGCCAGCAGCCAGGGACTAGCGGGAGGGCGGTACCAAGAGACCCAGTACTTC. This sequence encodes CASSQGLAGGRYQETQYF. The full variable domain, rest sourced from reference TRBV11-2 and TRBJ2-5, is EAGVAQSPRYKIIEKRQSVAFWCNPISGHATLYWYQQILGQGPKLLIQFQNNGVVDDSQLPKDRFSAERLKGVDSTLKIQPAKLEDSAVYLCASSQGLAGGRYQETQYFGPGTRLLVL.

The V gene is TRBV13, the J gene TRBJ2-2; D gene unclear. V lost 6 bases and J 1 base, leaving 9 bases between the germline ends. The CDR3 runs 14 residues. Per germline, CDR1 PRHDT and CDR2 FYEKMQ (reference sequence). The CDR3 DNA reads TGTGCCAGCAGTGCCCCGCTGAACACCGGGGAGCTGTTTTTT. It yields the protein CASSAPLNTGELFF.

This clonotype appeared once. The chain joins TRBV20-1 to TRBJ1-1, with D unclear. The CDR3 extends over 14 amino acids. V lost 0 bases and J 1 base, leaving 9 bases between the germline ends. CDR1 is DFQATT, CDR2 SNEGSKA, per germline (reference sequence). CDR3 residues: CSARDPRRNTEAFF. In DNA, the CDR3 is TGCAGTGCTAGAGATCCCCGGAGGAACACTGAAGCTTTCTTT.

This chain uses TRBV7-2 with TRBJ2-6, with TRBD2 matching 8 bases. The J segment lost 1 base and the V segment lost 4 bases, leaving 9 bases of the junction unmatched. This CDR3 region has 18 residues. The germline CDR1 and CDR2 sequences are SGHTA and FQGNSA. The CDR3 region has the DNA TGTGCCAGCAGCTCAGGCGGGGGGCCTCCATCTGGGGCCAACGTCCTGACTTTC. Translation gives CASSSGGGPPSGANVLTF.

For this clonotype: Just one base apart from a much larger clone, this may be a read error. The V call is TRBV10-3, the J call TRBJ2-7; 7 bases map to TRBD2. Germline V lookup: CDR1 ENHRY, CDR2 SYGVKD. CDR3 length: 13 residues. Losses at the gene ends were 6 bases for V and 7 bases for J; bases not matched to a gene: 9. The DNA of the CDR3 is TGTGCCATCAGGAGCGGGGACTACAATGAGCAGTACTTC. Amino acid sequence: CAIRSGDYNEQYF.

This clonotype was observed a single time. The CDR3 sequence is CASSLAGRGRNNEQYF. The CDR3 DNA sequence: TGCGCCAGCAGCCTGGCCGGCAGGGGTCGGAACAATGAGCAGTACTTC. This chain joins TRBV5-1 and TRBJ2-1, with D possibly matching TRBD1 (6 bases). The closer fit of TRBJ2-7 to the DNA end suggests the J call may be wrong. The germline V gene has CDR1 SGHRS and CDR2 YFSETQ. The CDR3 contains 16 residues.

The chain recombines TRBV3-1 with TRBJ1-2; D remains ambiguous. The germline V gene has CDR1 LGHDT and CDR2 YNNKEL (reference sequence). This CDR3 comprises 14 residues. The V end was cut by 0 bases, the J end by 4 bases, with 9 bases between. The CDR3 spells CASSQDSGSYGYTF. The CDR3 DNA follows: TGTGCCAGCAGCCAAGATTCCGGGTCCTATGGCTACACCTTC.

The chain couples TRBV27 to TRBJ1-1; TRBD1 might be the D (6 bases). CDR1 and CDR2 from the germline V gene are MNHEY and SMNVEV (reference sequence). Trimming cost V 8 bases and J 1 base, with 14 bases left between them. This CDR3 spans 14 amino acids. This chain's CDR3 is CASHFGGRNTEAFF. The CDR3 DNA reads TGTGCCAGCCATTTTGGGGGCAGGAACACTGAAGCTTTCTTT.

Concerning this clonotype: Possible read error: a much larger clone is one base away. The chain uses TRBV29-1 and TRBJ2-7, with unresolved D. The V end was cut by 7 bases, the J end by 4 bases, with 11 bases between. The CDR3 contains 11 residues. CDR1 is SQVTM, CDR2 ANQGSEA, per germline. CDR3 loop: CSGIIGYEQYF. CDR3 DNA sequence: TGCAGCGGGATTATCGGTTACGAGCAGTACTTC.

This clonotype is a singleton in its sample. V usage is TRBV7-2 and J usage is TRBJ1-1, with 8 bases lining up with TRBD1. The V gene end was trimmed by 3 bases and the J gene end by 1 base; junction bases not matched to a gene: 7. The CDR3 is made up of 16 amino acids. CDR1 and CDR2 from the germline V gene are SGHTA and FQGNSA. The CDR3 region has the DNA TGTGCCAGCAGCTTGGGGCAGGGGGCGTCGAACACTGAAGCTTTCTTT. This encodes CASSLGQGASNTEAFF.

This clonotype was seen a few times. This rearrangement joins TRBV20-1 to TRBJ2-7; 10 bases are shared with TRBD2. After removal of 3 bases from V and 2 bases from J, the junction contained 7 bases not matched to a gene. Germline assignment: CDR1 DFQATT and CDR2 SNEGSKA (reference sequence). The CDR3 extends over 15 amino acids. The CDR3 sequence is CSASLPSGRAYEQYF. The CDR3 bases are TGCAGTGCTAGCCTACCCAGCGGGAGGGCCTACGAGCAGTACTTC.

This chain uses TRBV5-1 with TRBJ2-7; D is undetermined. The CDR3 is made up of 13 amino acids. V was pared by 4 bases and J by 3 bases, with 11 bases between. The germline gives CDR1 SGHRS, CDR2 YFSETQ. CDR3 amino acids: CASSVAGIYEQYF. CDR3 in DNA: TGCGCCAGCAGCGTGGCAGGTATCTACGAGCAGTACTTC.

This clonotype came up many times. The chain uses TRBV29-1 and TRBJ2-3; the D is unclear. V was cut by 4 bases and J by 2 bases, with 16 bases left in between. The germline gives CDR1 SQVTM, CDR2 ANQGSEA. The length of the CDR3 is 15 residues. The CDR3 DNA reads as TGCAGCGTTGGAGACCCCTTCGGAGACACAGATACGCAGTATTTT. Protein product: CSVGDPFGDTDTQYF.

The CDR3 loop is CASLTSGAETQYF. CDR3 nucleotides: TGCGCCAGCCTTACTTCGGGGGCCGAGACCCAGTACTTC. This sequence joins TRBV10-1 and TRBJ2-5; D assignment may be TRBD1 or TRBD2 (6 bases each). This CDR3 has 13 amino acids. The V and J ends lost 8 bases and 5 bases respectively, with 15 bases between them. CDR1 and CDR2 (germline): WNHNN, SYGVQD (reference sequence).

This clonotype was seen just once. The rearrangement uses TRBV20-1 and TRBJ2-5; 7 bases are shared with TRBD2. Germline assignment: CDR1 DFQATT and CDR2 SNEGSKA (reference sequence). V was clipped by 0 bases and J by 4 bases; unmatched bases: 8. There are 15 residues in the CDR3. The CDR3 nucleotides read TGCAGTGCTAGAGATAGTGGGAGGGTTCCAGAGACCCAGTACTTC. Encoded protein: CSARDSGRVPETQYF.

In this sample, this clonotype turned up a few times. The rearrangement joins TRBV6-5 to TRBJ1-6; TRBD1 matches 11 bases. The V gene end was trimmed by 2 bases and the J gene end by 8 bases; junction bases not matched to a gene: 2. The CDR3 consists of 15 residues. Per the germline V gene, CDR1 is MNHEY and CDR2 is SVGAGI. Here the CDR3 reads CASSYGDRGDSPLHF. The CDR3 DNA follows: TGTGCCAGCAGTTACGGGGACAGGGGGGATTCACCCCTCCACTTT.

In regard to this clonotype: A read error may be the cause here, since a much bigger clone is one base away. The V call is TRBV6-2 or TRBV6-3, the J call TRBJ2-1; TRBD1 agrees at 7 bases. Germline V gene data show CDR1 as MNHEY and CDR2 as SVGEGT. Unmatched junction bases numbered 8, after V lost 5 bases and J lost 10 bases. This CDR3 is built from 13 residues. The CDR3, as DNA: TGTGCCAGCAGTACCAACAGGGGCTACGAGCAGTTCTTC. Encoded protein: CASSTNRGYEQFF.

This clonotype was seen more than once but under ten times. This chain links TRBV7-7 with TRBJ2-3; 8 nucleotides match TRBD2. The V gene end was trimmed by 2 bases and the J gene end by 4 bases; junction bases not matched to a gene: 2. Germline V CDR1 and CDR2: SSHAT, FNYEAQ (reference sequence). This CDR3 spans 14 amino acids. The CDR3 loop is CASSLSGGSDTQYF. CDR3 nucleotide sequence: TGTGCCAGCAGCTTATCGGGGGGGTCAGATACGCAGTATTTT.